This T cell receptor (beta chain) was identified in a study of CD8 T cells in ankylosing spondylitis. This clonotype was recorded at least ten times. Its specificity is not known. CDR3 size: 13 residues. The germline V gene has CDR1 SGHRS and CDR2 YFSETQ. Trimming stripped 4 bases from V and 6 bases from J, with 13 bases between. Via MiXCR, TCRdb re-called the 5' RACE reads, giving one row per CDR3 protein. The profile shows about 340,000 distinct CDR3 sequences, approximately 15% of them singletons. General study findings and limits: Among TCR beta sequences, a motif of fewer than 10 highly homologous variants appeared characteristic of ankylosing spondylitis blood.

What was sequenced was blood, either unsorted or a sorted T cell fraction (not recorded which). This sequence was found in a male donor with ankylosing spondylitis or in good health (not recorded which). V is TRBV5-1 and J is TRBJ1-1, with D perhaps TRBD1 (5 bases). CDR3 nucleotides: TGCGCCAGCAGCGAGACAGCGCGAGCTGAAGCTTTCTTT. The encoded protein is CASSETARAEAFF.